Each of the 19 T cell receptor beta chains below was sequenced from the same sample in a study of cytomegalovirus exposure and HLA in healthy donors. The protocol was immunoSEQ multiplex PCR, while the TCRdb copy is restricted to in-frame clones and leaves out a portion. The sample holds roughly 150,000 clones; less than 90% are singletons and the top ten take 2% to 2.5%. Sequencing was carried out using PBMCs. These receptors were taken from a woman aged 18-29 years in good health and CMV-seronegative.

The chain carries TRBV10-3 and TRBJ1-1; 7 bases match TRBD1. Germline lookup yields CDR1 ENHRY and CDR2 SYGVKD. The CDR3 is 16 amino acids. Germline trimming cut 2 bases from V and 1 base from J; bases unmatched to any gene: 7. CDR3 protein: CAISEREEGANTEAFF. CDR3 bases: TGTGCCATCAGTGAGAGAGAGGAGGGGGCGAACACTGAAGCTTTCTTT.

The rearrangement links TRBV29-1 to TRBJ1-1; no clear D gene. The germline V and J ends were trimmed by 7 bases and 11 bases, with 17 bases remaining between them. Germline lookup yields CDR1 SQVTM and CDR2 ANQGSEA. CDR3 length: 11 residues. CDR3 sequence: CSAGPWAGAFF. CDR3 DNA: TGCAGCGCTGGCCCCTGGGCTGGGGCTTTCTTT.

This chain links TRBV7-2 with TRBJ2-1; 7 bases fit TRBD1. Germline values: CDR1 SGHTA, CDR2 FQGNSA. V lost 4 bases and J lost 9; bases outside the gene matches: 12. CDR3 length: 15 amino acids. CDR3: CASSSRQGRDSEQFF. CDR3 DNA: TGTGCCAGCAGCTCCCGACAGGGTCGGGACAGTGAGCAGTTCTTC.

This clone was detected a few times. This rearrangement joins TRBV6-5 to TRBJ2-1, with 7 bases that match TRBD1. The CDR3 totals 16 residues. CDR1 is MNHEY and CDR2 is SVGAGI in the germline V gene. V gave up 0 bases and J gave up 6 bases; unmatched junction bases: 8. The CDR3 reads CASSYSTDRAANEQFF. CDR3 coding DNA: TGTGCCAGCAGTTACTCTACAGACAGGGCGGCCAATGAGCAGTTCTTC.

CDR3 nucleotide sequence: TGCGCCAGCAGCCTGGAGCCGCACCTCACATTCTACGAGCAGTACTTC. This gives the protein CASSLEPHLTFYEQYF. The chain uses TRBV4-3 and TRBJ2-7; D unclear. CDR1 is LGHNA, CDR2 YSLEER, per germline. CDR3 length: 16 residues. Trimming removed 4 bases from V and 3 bases from J, with 19 bases in between.

J is TRBJ2-1 and V is TRBV2; tentatively, D is TRBD1 (6 bases). CDR3 length equals 16 residues. CDR1 is SNHLY and CDR2 is FYNNEI in the germline V gene. V lost 5 bases to trimming and J lost 1 base, with 15 bases between them. CDR3: CASSHTGYSSYNEQFF. CDR3 coding DNA: TGTGCCAGCAGTCACACAGGGTACTCTTCCTACAATGAGCAGTTCTTC.

This clone occurred a few times. The chain is built from TRBV18 and TRBJ1-1; D is perhaps TRBD1 (5 bases). The CDR3 runs to 13 residues. Deletions cut 4 bases from V and 5 bases from J, with 11 bases between. The germline CDR1 and CDR2 sequences are KGHSH and LQKENI. The CDR3 nucleotides read TGTGCCAGCTCACAAGGGGAGGTAACTGAAGCTTTCTTT. It yields the protein CASSQGEVTEAFF.

A few counts support this clone. The CDR3 spells CASSEERFYGYTF. In DNA, the CDR3 is TGTGCCAGCAGTGAAGAACGGTTCTATGGCTACACCTTC. This chain joins TRBV6-1 and TRBJ1-2; D gene uncertain. The CDR3 has 13 amino acids. The germline CDR1 and CDR2 sequences are MNHNS and SASEGT. V lost 1 base and J 4 bases, leaving 7 bases between the germline ends.

This chain joins TRBV19 and TRBJ1-5, with unresolved D. The germline V gene encodes CDR1 LNHDA and CDR2 SQIVND (reference sequence). Trimming took 7 bases from V and 1 from J, leaving 5 bases between them. The CDR3 totals 12 residues. CDR3 coding DNA: TGTGCCAGTACGGGGAGCAATCAGCCCCAGCATTTT. Amino acids: CASTGSNQPQHF.

This clone was seen a handful of times. The rearrangement joins TRBV19 to TRBJ1-3; weak D call: TRBD1 (6 bases). Germline lookup yields CDR1 LNHDA and CDR2 SQIVND (reference sequence). V was pared by 10 bases and J by 4 bases, with 14 bases between. CDR3 length equals 13 residues. This chain's CDR3 is CATGTTGGNTIYF. Here the CDR3 DNA reads TGTGCCACAGGGACAACGGGAGGAAACACCATATATTTT.

The chain uses TRBV27 and TRBJ2-1; TRBD1 matches 7 bases. CDR3 length equals 18 residues. After removal of 6 bases from V and 0 bases from J, the junction contained 14 bases not matched to a gene. CDR1 and CDR2 from the germline V gene are MNHEY and SMNVEV (reference sequence). CDR3 region: CASSHSLQQGSSYNEQFF. The DNA of the CDR3 is TGTGCCAGCAGCCATAGCCTACAACAGGGGAGCTCCTACAATGAGCAGTTCTTC.

V and J are TRBV5-6 and TRBJ2-3; 12 positions agree with TRBD2. This CDR3 contains 16 residues. Germline CDR1 and CDR2: SGHDT and YYEEEE. After removal of 0 bases from V and 6 bases from J, the junction contained 5 bases not matched to a gene. The CDR3 coding sequence is TGTGCCAGCAGCTTGGGGACTAGCGGGAAGGGGGATACGCAGTATTTT. Residues: CASSLGTSGKGDTQYF.

This clone turned up a few times. The chain has TRBV19 and TRBJ1-2; D unclear. This CDR3 is built from 14 residues. V lost 7 bases, J lost 3 bases, and 15 bases lay in between. Germline V gene data show CDR1 as LNHDA and CDR2 as SQIVND (reference sequence). For the CDR3, the DNA is TGTGCCAGTAAGCGGAACATTAGGGACTATGGCTACACCTTC. Residues: CASKRNIRDYGYTF.

The chain uses TRBV9 and TRBJ2-3, with D possibly TRBD1 on 7 matching bases. Deletions cut 1 base from V and 2 bases from J, with 14 bases between. The CDR3 length is 16 residues. Germline V gene lookup returns CDR1 SGDLS and CDR2 YYNGEE. Here the CDR3 reads CASSVRRGPSTDTQYF. In DNA form, the CDR3 reads TGTGCCAGCAGCGTACGGAGGGGGCCCTCCACAGATACGCAGTATTTT.

The CDR3 region is CASSSADMTEAFF. The CDR3 nucleotides read TGTGCCAGCAGCTCGGCCGACATGACTGAAGCTTTCTTT. V is TRBV7-8 and J is TRBJ1-1; D call uncertain. Germline V gives CDR1 SGHVS, CDR2 FQNEAQ. This CDR3 is built from 13 residues. V gave up 4 bases and J gave up 5 bases, with 11 bases separating them.

The chain links TRBV5-1 to TRBJ1-3; TRBD1 might be the D (6 bases). The CDR3 sequence is 13 residues long. Germline-derived CDR1 and CDR2 are SGHRS and YFSETQ. V lost 3 bases and J lost 4, with 8 bases in between. CDR3 DNA sequence: TGCGCCAGCAGCTCGGACAGCGGAAACACCATATATTTT. Translating gives CASSSDSGNTIYF.

The chain links TRBV6-5 to TRBJ1-2, with 8 bases fitting TRBD1. Germline values: CDR1 MNHEY, CDR2 SVGAGI. J was trimmed by 7 bases and V by 6 bases; bases with no gene match: 7. This CDR3 spans 13 amino acids. CDR3 DNA sequence: TGTGCCAGCAGCCCGACAGGGGTGGGTGGCTACACCTTC. Its protein is CASSPTGVGGYTF.

This clone was seen only once. The chain has TRBV19 and TRBJ2-7; 7 positions agree with TRBD1. The J segment lost 0 bases and the V segment lost 4 bases, leaving 3 bases of the junction unmatched. The CDR3 is 14 residues long. Per germline, CDR1 LNHDA and CDR2 SQIVND (reference sequence). The CDR3 DNA follows: TGTGCCAGTAGTACGGACAGGAGCTCCTACGAGCAGTACTTC. Protein: CASSTDRSSYEQYF.

CDR3 DNA: TGTGCCAGTAGACAGATCTATAATTCACCCCTCCACTTT. Its protein product is CASRQIYNSPLHF. The rearrangement links TRBV19 to TRBJ1-6; no definite D call. The germline CDR1 and CDR2 sequences are LNHDA and SQIVND (reference sequence). The CDR3 contains 13 residues. Trimming left V 6 bases short and J 3 bases short, with 6 bases between.